This T cell receptor (beta chain) was sequenced in a study of blood T cell repertoires in COVID-19. The overall study: There were acute and convalescent COVID-19 samples, and they came from the United States, Italy and Spain.

The data were produced by immunoSEQ multiplex PCR, yet TCRdb's version contains in-frame clones alone and is incomplete. The sample records some 200,000 clones, roughly nine tenths being singletons. The CDR3 totals 14 residues. Between the trimmed V and J ends, which lost 10 bases and 5 bases, there was a span of 15 bases. Germline loops: CDR1 LGHNA, CDR2 YNFKEQ. The chain joins TRBV4-2 to TRBJ1-6; a weak D match, TRBD1 (5 bases). Sequenced sample: peripheral blood. This sequence originates from an older man with acute or convalescent COVID-19. In DNA form, the CDR3 reads TGTGCCACCAACGGGGGGAACAATAATTCACCCCTCCACTTT. Amino acids: CATNGGNNNSPLHF.